The clone carrying this T cell receptor (beta chain) has more than one count but fewer than ten. Its cognate antigen is unknown. The CDR3 contains 14 residues. The V and J ends lost 4 bases and 4 bases respectively, with 12 bases between them. CDR1 is KGHDR and CDR2 is SFDVKD in the germline V gene. This entry belongs to a study of vaccination and CD4 T cells after COVID-19. Documented treatment: roughly 10-day PBMC culture with coronavirus spike peptide pools or control peptides (ViraFEST assay). ViraFEST sequenced TCRs after peptide-pool expansion of antigen-specific T cells. The Oncomine TCR Beta short-read assay sequenced DNA from cultured CD4+ T cells. MiXCR, applied by TCRdb to the PCR reads, yields one record per CDR3 protein. This table has 9,500 to 15,000 distinct CDR3 sequences, about three quarters appearing once.

The chain recombines TRBV24-1 with TRBJ1-2; D is perhaps TRBD1 (5 bases). This TCR was recovered from a human donor who had recovered from COVID-19. The sample consisted of CD4+ T cells from blood, cultured in vitro. This CDR3 reads CATSDGAWRYGYTF. The CDR3 bases are TGTGCCACCAGTGACGGGGCCTGGCGCTATGGCTACACCTTC.